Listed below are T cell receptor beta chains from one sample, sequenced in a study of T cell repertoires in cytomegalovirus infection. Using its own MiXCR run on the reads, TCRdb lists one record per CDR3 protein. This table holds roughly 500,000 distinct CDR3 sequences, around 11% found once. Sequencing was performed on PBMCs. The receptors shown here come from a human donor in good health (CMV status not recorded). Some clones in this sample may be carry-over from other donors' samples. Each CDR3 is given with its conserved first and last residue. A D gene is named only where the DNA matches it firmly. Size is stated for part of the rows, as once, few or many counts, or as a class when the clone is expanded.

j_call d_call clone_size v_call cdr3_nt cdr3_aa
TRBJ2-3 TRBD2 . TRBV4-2 TGTGCCAGCAGCCAAGATATATCGGGGGGGTACACAGATACGCAGTATTTT CASSQDISGGYTDTQYF
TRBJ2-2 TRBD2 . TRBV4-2 TGTGCCAGCAGCCAAGCGGGACTAGCGCCCGGGGAGCTGTTTTTT CASSQAGLAPGELFF
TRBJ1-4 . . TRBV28 TGTGCCAGCCACCGGTTAGGGGAAAAACTGTTTTTT CASHRLGEKLFF
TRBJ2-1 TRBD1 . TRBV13 TGTGCCAGCAGCTCTTCCGGGACAGGGAAGTTCTTC CASSSSGTGKFF
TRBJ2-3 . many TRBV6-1 TGTGCCAGCAGTCCGACCGTTGCAGATACGCAGTATTTT CASSPTVADTQYF
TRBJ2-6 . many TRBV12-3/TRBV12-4 TGTGCCAGCGGGGGTTGGGGCTCTGGGGCCAACGTCCTGACTTTC CASGGWGSGANVLTF
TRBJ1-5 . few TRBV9 TGTGCCAGCAGCGTAGGTGGGGAGAATCAGCCCCAGCATTTT CASSVGGENQPQHF
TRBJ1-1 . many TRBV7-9 TGTGCCAGCAGCTTAGCGGCCCCGAACACTGAAGCTTTCTTT CASSLAAPNTEAFF
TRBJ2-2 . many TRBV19 TGTGCCAGTAGTTCCCGGGGTGACACCGGGGAGCTGTTTTTT CASSSRGDTGELFF
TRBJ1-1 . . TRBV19 TGTGCCAGTATTAAGGTCACCCGAATGGATGGGAACACTGAAGCTTTCTTT CASIKVTRMDGNTEAFF
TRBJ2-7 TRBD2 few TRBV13 TGTGCCAGCAGCCGAACACTAGCGGGAGGAGGAAGCTCCTACGAGCAGTACTTC CASSRTLAGGGSSYEQYF
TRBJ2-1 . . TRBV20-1 TGCAGTGCTGCGTCCGGGACCTTCAACAATGAGCAGTTCTTC CSAASGTFNNEQFF
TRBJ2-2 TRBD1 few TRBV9 TGTGCCAGCTCCCGGGACAGGGGGCATCCCGGGGAGCTGTTTTTT CASSRDRGHPGELFF
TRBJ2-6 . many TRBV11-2 TGTGCCAGCAGCCCGCGGGTGGGCTCTGGGGCCAACGTCCTGACTTTC CASSPRVGSGANVLTF
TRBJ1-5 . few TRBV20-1 TGCAGTGGGAGGGGGGGGGTGGGCAATCAGCCCCAGCATTTT CSGRGGVGNQPQHF
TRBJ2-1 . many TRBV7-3 TGTGCCAGCAGTTTAGAGCGGACTAGGGGGTTTAATGAGCAGTTCTTC CASSLERTRGFNEQFF
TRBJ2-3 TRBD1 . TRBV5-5 TGTGCCAGCAGCTTGGGGGAACCCAGGGGGCCGAGCACAGATACGCAGTATTTT CASSLGEPRGPSTDTQYF
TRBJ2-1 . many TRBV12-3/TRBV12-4 TGTGCCAGCAGTTTAGGGGCCCTCAAGCAGTTCTTC CASSLGALKQFF
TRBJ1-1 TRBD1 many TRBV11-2 TGTGCCAGCAGCTTAGCGCGACAGGGGGCGAGCACTGAAGCTTTCTTT CASSLARQGASTEAFF
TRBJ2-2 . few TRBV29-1 TGCAGCGTTGCTGTTGGAGGGTCGAACACCGGGGAGCTGTTTTTT CSVAVGGSNTGELFF
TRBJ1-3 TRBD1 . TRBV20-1 TGCAGTGCTAGAGCTACAGGGGTTGGTTCTGGAAACACCATATATTTT CSARATGVGSGNTIYF
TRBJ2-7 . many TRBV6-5 TGTGCCAGCAGCCAGGACGGAGGGGTCCGGGGCGAGCAGTACTTC CASSQDGGVRGEQYF
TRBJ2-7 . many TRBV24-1 TGTGCCACCAGTGCCCCGGGACGGTCCTCCTACGAGCAGTACTTC CATSAPGRSSYEQYF
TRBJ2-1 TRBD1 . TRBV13 TGTGCCAGCAGCATAGTCGGGACAGGGGACCGCTTC CASSIVGTGDRF
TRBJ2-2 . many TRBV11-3 TGTGCCAGCAGCTCCGGGGAGGGGGCGACCGGGGAGCTGTTTTTT CASSSGEGATGELFF
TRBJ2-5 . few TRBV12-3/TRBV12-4 TGTGCCAGCAGAGGTAGCGAACAAGAGACCCAGTACTTC CASRGSEQETQYF
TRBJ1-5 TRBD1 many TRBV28 TGTGCCAGCAGTTCCCGACAGGGTTTCCAGCCCCAGCATTTT CASSSRQGFQPQHF
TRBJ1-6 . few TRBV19 TGTGCCAGTAGTATAGGTTGGACGGCGAATTCACCCCTCCACTTT CASSIGWTANSPLHF
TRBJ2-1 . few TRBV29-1 TGCAGCGCCCTTAGCGGCCGCGGCTCCTACAATGAGCAGTTCTTC CSALSGRGSYNEQFF
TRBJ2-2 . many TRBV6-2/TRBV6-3 TGTGCCAGCAGAACCGGGGCCGGGGAGCTGTTTTTT CASRTGAGELFF
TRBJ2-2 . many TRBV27 TGTGCCAGCAGTCTAGGCCGTTTCACCGGGGAGCTGTTTTTT CASSLGRFTGELFF